Sequencing of this T cell receptor (beta chain) was carried out in a study of T-cell memory formation after mild COVID-19. Study-level information: Largely donor-specific sequence clusters came from a couple of donors.

Study results and caveats: While clones contracting from day 15 to 85 were balanced between CD4 and CD8, later expanders leaned CD4+. That cross-reactive memory joined was suggested by some responding clones appearing in pre-infection memory.

Employing constant-segment primers, 5'RACE generated TCR alpha and TCR beta cDNA libraries bearing sample barcodes and UMIs. TCRdb used MiXCR to reprocess the 5' RACE reads, holding one entry per CDR3 protein. The sample holds just under 550,000 distinct CDR3 sequences, just over 20% seen once. This clonotype showed up just a few times. What it binds is not known. Sequencing was performed on PBMCs or a T cell subset sorted from them (not recorded which). This receptor was obtained from an adult woman who had mild COVID-19 (a few samples of this study predate the infection). Cell type and time point are not known.

CDR3 sequence (DNA): TGTGCCAGCAAACAGTTTCCGAACACCGGGGAGCTGTTTTTT. Translating it yields CASKQFPNTGELFF. The chain combines TRBV12-3 or TRBV12-4 with TRBJ2-2; D is unclear. Trimming pared 7 bases from V and 0 bases from J, leaving 9 bases between. CDR3 length equals 14 residues.